This T cell receptor (beta chain) was observed in a study of blood T cell dynamics during melanoma immunotherapy. The time point is: pre-treatment baseline. The CDR3 runs 16 residues. Sequencing used immunoSEQ multiplex PCR; TCRdb keeps in-frame clones, though not all of them. The sample consists of almost 25,000 clones, roughly 89% of them appearing once. J is TRBJ2-5 and V is TRBV21-1; TRBD2 was called by the table and not checked on the DNA. TRBV21-1 is deemed a pseudogene. Sequencing was performed on blood, taken from a patient treated with checkpoint blockade. The clonotype comes from a human donor with melanoma. The CDR3 sequence is CASSKVASASEETQYF. CDR3 nucleotides: TGTGCCAGCAGCAAAGTCGCAAGCGCGTCTGAAGAGACCCAGTACTTC.